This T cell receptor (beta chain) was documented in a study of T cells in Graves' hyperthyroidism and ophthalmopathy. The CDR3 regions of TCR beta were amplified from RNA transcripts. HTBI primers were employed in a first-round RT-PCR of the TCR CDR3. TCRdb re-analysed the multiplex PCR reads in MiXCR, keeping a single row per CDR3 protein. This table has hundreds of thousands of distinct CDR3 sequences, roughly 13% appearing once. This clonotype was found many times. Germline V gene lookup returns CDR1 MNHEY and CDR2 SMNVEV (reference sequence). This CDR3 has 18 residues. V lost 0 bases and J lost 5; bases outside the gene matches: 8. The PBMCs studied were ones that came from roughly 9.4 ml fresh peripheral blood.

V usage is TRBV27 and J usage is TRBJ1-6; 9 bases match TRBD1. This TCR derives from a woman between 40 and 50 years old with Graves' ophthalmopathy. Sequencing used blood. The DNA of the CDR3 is TGTGCCAGCAGTTTATCGGGACAGGGTGCGGGGAATAATTCACCCCTCCACTTT. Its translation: CASSLSGQGAGNNSPLHF.